Listed here is a single TCR beta chain. This clonotype was detected a few times. Its specific antigen is unknown. No much larger clone exists at a distance of one base, and base qualities are not known. The data stem from a study of T cell repertoires in cytomegalovirus infection (dated by TCRdb to the late 2010s). Turning to the overall study: Peptide stimulations targeted recently identified HLA-C-restricted CMV epitopes, whose presentation resists viral immunomodulation, together with well-studied HLA-B-restricted epitopes. The HLA type of each donor mattered for the analysis, because public TCR beta signatures pointed to carriage of CMV infection along with the matching HLA type. Study-wide findings and limitations: The ex vivo response was dominated by HLA-C-restricted CMV-specific TCR beta clonotypes, which also provided the single most frequent clonotype in two of eight donors. In both this cohort and an independent roughly 330-donor cohort, the cumulative frequency of public TCR beta family members distinguished carriers of CMV infection plus the relevant HLA type.

The treatment or condition label on this specimen signifies: in vitro stimulation with specific CMV peptide epitopes to enrich CMV-specific T cells. Cut back by 5 bases and 1 base, the V and J ends lie 21 bases apart. From the germline V gene (reference sequence), CDR1 is MNHEY and CDR2 is SMNVEV. The cysteine opens and the phenylalanine closes a CDR3 of 18 amino acids. The entry retains the CDR3 DNA only, 54 bases that are in frame from base 1. The instrument was an Illumina HiSeq 1500. In TCRdb, the public reads were trimmed at Q25 with fastp and aligned with MiXCR, with productive beta chains retained. Under each unique CDR3 protein, matching rows form one entry showing the most common genes and DNA. The sample has about 220,000 distinct CDR3 sequences on record, about 38% of them singletons. 55% to 60% of the sample is held by the ten biggest clonotypes.

Sequencing was performed on CD8+ T cells from cultured PBMCs, taken from culture after CMV antigen stimulation. The TCR sequence derives from a human donor in good health (CMV status not recorded). Some clones in this sample may be carry-over from other donors' samples. Recombination joined TRBV27 with TRBJ2-4, with TRBD2 tentatively as D gene (6 bases match). This receptor carries the CDR3 CASSPSRGERFAKNIQYF. The bases read TGTGCCAGCAGTCCCTCGCGGGGCGAGAGATTTGCCAAAAACATTCAGTACTTC.